Presented here are 24 T cell receptor beta chains from one specimen sequenced in a study of technical replicates of blood from several donors. The protocol was immunoSEQ multiplex PCR, while the TCRdb copy is restricted to in-frame clones and leaves out a portion. Of more than 70,000 clones in the sample, 80% to 95% were seen once. The specimen was T cells isolated from PBMCs. These receptors all stem from a human donor in good health.

CDR3 DNA sequence: TGCAGCGTGGAAAAGGCAGGGGGCGCAATCATCCGTGGCTACACCTTC. Translation gives CSVEKAGGAIIRGYTF. This rearrangement joins TRBV29-1 to TRBJ1-2; 8 bases agree with TRBD1. The germline gives CDR1 SQVTM, CDR2 ANQGSEA. The CDR3 runs 16 residues. The V and J ends lost 6 bases and 7 bases, in that order; junction bases with no gene match: 19.

CDR3 residues: CASSYSSGGAYEQYF. For the CDR3, the DNA is TGTGCCAGCAGTTACTCTAGCGGGGGGGCCTACGAGCAGTACTTC. The rearrangement uses TRBV6-5 and TRBJ2-7; 11 bases align to TRBD2. V trimming: 0 bases; J trimming: 2 bases; junction bases outside the gene matches: 0. CDR1 is MNHEY, CDR2 SVGAGI, per germline. The CDR3 extends over 15 amino acids.

The rearrangement uses TRBV7-9 and TRBJ2-1; a possible D gene is TRBD2 (6 bases). Germline V gene data show CDR1 as SEHNR and CDR2 as FQNEAQ (reference sequence). There are 19 residues in the CDR3. Deletions cut 0 bases from V and 8 bases from J, with 26 bases between. The CDR3 here is CASSLADRLGGKADDEQFF. CDR3 DNA: TGTGCCAGCAGCTTAGCAGACCGCCTCGGGGGAAAGGCGGACGATGAGCAGTTCTTC.

This rearrangement joins TRBV25-1 to TRBJ2-5; D is perhaps TRBD2 (5 bases). The V and J ends lost 2 bases and 4 bases respectively, with 11 bases between them. Germline CDR1 MGHDK, CDR2 SYGVNS. The CDR3 sequence is 14 residues long. DNA of the CDR3: TGTGCCAGCAGTGAAATGGGGAGAGGAGAGACCCAGTACTTC. Translated, it gives CASSEMGRGETQYF.

The chain uses TRBV2 and TRBJ1-2; the D gene is possibly TRBD1 (6 bases). Trimming took 3 bases from V and 7 from J, leaving 12 bases between them. The CDR3 spans 13 residues. CDR1 and CDR2 (germline): SNHLY, FYNNEI. CDR3 loop: CASSDNRDAGYTF. CDR3 sequence (DNA): TGTGCCAGCAGTGATAACAGGGATGCTGGCTACACCTTC. Using reference TRBV2 and TRBJ1-2 for the parts outside the CDR3, the full variable domain is EPEVTQTPSHQVTQMGQEVILRCVPISNHLYFYWYRQILGQKVEFLVSFYNNEISEKSEIFDDQFSVERPDGSNFTLKIRSTKLEDSAMYFCASSDNRDAGYTFGSGTRLTVV.

CDR3 sequence: CASSQARDRSPRNTEAFF. As DNA, the CDR3 is TGTGCCAGCAGCCAGGCCCGCGACAGAAGCCCCCGGAACACTGAAGCTTTCTTT. The chain joins TRBV14 to TRBJ1-1, with D tentatively TRBD1 (5 bases). The CDR3 has 18 residues. V was pared by 3 bases and J by 1 base, with 21 bases between. Germline CDR1 and CDR2: SGHDN and FVKESK.

This clone was counted only a few times. V gene TRBV19 combines with J gene TRBJ2-4; 9 bases match TRBD1. Germline CDR1 and CDR2: LNHDA and SQIVND (reference sequence). The CDR3 is 16 amino acids. With V trimmed by 4 bases and J by 0 bases, 4 bases remained unmatched. The CDR3 nucleotides read TGTGCCAGTAGTACCTCGGACAGGGGAGCCAAAAACATTCAGTACTTC. Translated: CASSTSDRGAKNIQYF.

This chain joins TRBV5-1 and TRBJ2-2; perhaps TRBD1 as D (6 bases). The germline V gene encodes CDR1 SGHRS and CDR2 YFSETQ. The CDR3 spans 16 residues. Trimming removed 2 bases from V and 2 bases from J, with 13 bases in between. The CDR3 protein is CASSFTRDTNTGELFF. The CDR3 nucleotides are TGCGCCAGCAGCTTCACCCGGGACACCAACACCGGGGAGCTGTTTTTT.

This clone showed up just once. This chain uses TRBV2 with TRBJ1-5, with D possibly being TRBD1 (6 bases). Germline V gene data show CDR1 as SNHLY and CDR2 as FYNNEI. CDR3 length: 15 amino acids. Trimming took 6 bases from V and 5 from J, leaving 17 bases between them. The CDR3 is CASRYRALVHQPQHF. Written as DNA, the CDR3 is TGTGCCAGCAGGTACAGGGCATTGGTACATCAGCCCCAGCATTTT.

The chain has TRBV11-2 and TRBJ2-5, with 12 bases matching TRBD2. Germline V gene lookup returns CDR1 SGHAT and CDR2 FQNNGV. V lost 1 base and J lost 2; bases outside the gene matches: 8. This CDR3 is 18 amino acids long. This CDR3 is CASSLGGLAGPPQETQYF. In nucleotides, the CDR3 is TGTGCCAGCAGCTTAGGGGGACTAGCGGGTCCGCCTCAAGAGACCCAGTACTTC.

This chain connects TRBV18 to TRBJ2-1, with D perhaps matching TRBD1 (6 bases). The CDR3 runs to 14 residues. Germline CDR1 KGHSH, CDR2 LQKENI. The V gene lost 6 bases and the J gene lost 1 base, with 10 bases spanning the gap. The CDR3 sequence: CASSKTGSYNEQFF. In DNA form, the CDR3 reads TGTGCCAGCTCGAAGACAGGATCCTACAATGAGCAGTTCTTC.

This clone was found a few times. The chain joins TRBV7-8 to TRBJ1-5; 10 nucleotides match TRBD1. CDR3 length: 15 amino acids. CDR1 SGHVS and CDR2 FQNEAQ come from the germline V gene. Trimming cost V 5 bases and J 2 bases; bases outside gene matches: 3. The CDR3 protein is CASSPGTGGNQPQHF. CDR3 in DNA: TGTGCCAGCAGCCCCGGGACAGGGGGCAATCAGCCCCAGCATTTT.

This clone turned up a few times. The J gene is TRBJ2-1, the V gene TRBV6-4; 11 positions agree with TRBD2. From germline, CDR1 is MRHNA and CDR2 SNTAGT. This CDR3 has 15 amino acids. The trim removed 2 bases at V and 8 bases at J, leaving 5 bases unmatched. In DNA, the CDR3 is TGTGCCAGCAGTGACCAGACTAGCGGGGTCGATGAGCAGTTCTTC. It specifies CASSDQTSGVDEQFF.

The rearrangement uses TRBV29-1 and TRBJ1-5; D may be TRBD1 (6 bases). The CDR3 consists of 15 residues. CDR1 is SQVTM, CDR2 ANQGSEA, per germline. V gave up 7 bases and J gave up 6 bases, with 22 bases separating them. CDR3 residues: CSARGGQGPSQPQHF. The CDR3 DNA sequence: TGCAGCGCCCGGGGGGGGCAGGGGCCAAGTCAGCCCCAGCATTTT.

This clone has a handful of counts. This sequence joins TRBV6-5 and TRBJ1-1; weak D call: TRBD1 (6 bases). The V gene lost 5 bases and the J gene lost 7 bases, with 11 bases spanning the gap. The CDR3 length is 12 residues. Germline V CDR1 and CDR2: MNHEY, SVGAGI. The CDR3 here is CASSETTGEAFF. As DNA, the CDR3 is TGTGCCAGCAGTGAAACGACAGGTGAAGCTTTCTTT.

This clone is a singleton in its sample. This chain connects TRBV29-1 to TRBJ2-5, with TRBD2 matching over 11 bases. The CDR3 contains 14 residues. Looked up from germline, CDR1 is SQVTM and CDR2 is ANQGSEA. Unmatched junction bases numbered 4, after V lost 6 bases and J lost 1 base. CDR3 region: CSVGGTSGQETQYF. CDR3 in DNA: TGCAGCGTCGGAGGGACTAGCGGCCAAGAGACCCAGTACTTC.

This chain connects TRBV4-2 to TRBJ2-2; 11 bases agree with TRBD2. The CDR3 loop spans 16 amino acids. From germline, CDR1 is LGHNA and CDR2 YNFKEQ. V was clipped by 3 bases and J by 3 bases; unmatched bases: 3. The CDR3 sequence: CASSQLAGGYTGELFF. Written as DNA, the CDR3 is TGTGCCAGCAGCCAGCTAGCGGGGGGATACACCGGGGAGCTGTTTTTT.

The CDR3 DNA reads as TGTGCCAGCAGCGTAGGACAGTTTAGCACAGATACGCAGTATTTT. Protein sequence: CASSVGQFSTDTQYF. The V and J genes are TRBV9 and TRBJ2-3, with D perhaps TRBD1 (5 bases). The CDR3 loop spans 15 amino acids. The ends were cut back, 0 bases at V and 0 bases at J, with 8 bases in the middle. CDR1 is SGDLS and CDR2 is YYNGEE in the germline V gene. Filled out from reference TRBV9 and TRBJ2-3, the complete variable domain reads DSGVTQTPKHLITATGQRVTLRCSPRSGDLSVYWYQQSLDQGLQFLIQYYNGEERAKGNILERFSAQQFPDLHSELNLSSLELGDSALYFCASSVGQFSTDTQYFGPGTRLTVL.

This rearrangement joins TRBV19 to TRBJ1-2; 9 bases fit TRBD1. After removal of 3 bases from V and 1 base from J, the junction contained 9 bases not matched to a gene. CDR3 length: 17 residues. Germline V gene lookup returns CDR1 LNHDA and CDR2 SQIVND (reference sequence). The CDR3 DNA reads TGTGCCAGTAGTATTCGACAGGGGGTGCCCTTTAACTATGGCTACACCTTC. Its translation is CASSIRQGVPFNYGYTF. Based on the CDR3 plus reference TRBV19 and TRBJ1-2, the full variable domain is DGGITQSPKYLFRKEGQNVTLSCEQNLNHDAMYWYRQDPGQGLRLIYYSQIVNDFQKGDIAEGYSVSREKKESFPLTVTSAQKNPTAFYLCASSIRQGVPFNYGYTFGSGTRLTVV.

This clone was counted a single time. The rearrangement uses TRBV18 and TRBJ2-7; 7 bases map to TRBD2. Germline loops: CDR1 KGHSH, CDR2 LQKENI. With 0 bases clipped from V and 6 bases from J, the junction kept 11 bases outside the gene matches. The CDR3 extends over 16 amino acids. The CDR3 region has the DNA TGTGCCAGCTCACCACCACTTCTCGCGGGAGTATCCGAGCAGTACTTC. Its translation: CASSPPLLAGVSEQYF.

The chain carries TRBV6-1 and TRBJ2-1; TRBD1 matches at 8 bases. In germline, CDR1 is MNHNS, CDR2 SASEGT. The CDR3 runs 14 residues. Trimming removed 5 bases from V and 2 bases from J; junction bases left unmatched: 2. The CDR3 nucleotides read TGTGCCAGCAGTTGGACAGGGACCTACAATGAGCAGTTCTTC. Protein product: CASSWTGTYNEQFF.

The gene calls are TRBV11-2 and TRBJ2-5; tentative D call: TRBD2 (5 bases). Trimming cost V 5 bases and J 4 bases, with 17 bases left between them. CDR1 SGHAT and CDR2 FQNNGV come from the germline V gene. This CDR3 comprises 15 residues. CDR3 DNA sequence: TGTGCCAGCAGCCACGCGCCCACTAGGAGAGAGACCCAGTACTTC. Amino acid sequence: CASSHAPTRRETQYF.

The rearrangement uses TRBV19 and TRBJ2-7, with TRBD2 identical over 8 bases. J gave up 7 bases and V 3 bases, and 20 bases lay outside the gene matches. This CDR3 is built from 18 residues. Germline values: CDR1 LNHDA, CDR2 SQIVND (reference sequence). The CDR3 DNA reads as TGTGCCAGTAGTATGGAGGTCAAGTTGTCTAGCGGGCGTATAGAGCAGTACTTC. Translating gives CASSMEVKLSSGRIEQYF.

Comments on this clone: Within the sample, other DNA sequences also encode this same CDR3. The chain links TRBV6-6 to TRBJ1-5; 10 bases match TRBD1. The V segment lost 6 bases and the J segment 7 bases; nucleotides outside the gene matches: 6. This CDR3 has 14 amino acids. Germline values: CDR1 MNHNY, CDR2 SVGAGI (reference sequence). The CDR3 sequence is CASRGGTGDQPQHF. CDR3 nucleotide sequence: TGTGCCAGCAGGGGGGGGACAGGGGACCAGCCCCAGCATTTT.